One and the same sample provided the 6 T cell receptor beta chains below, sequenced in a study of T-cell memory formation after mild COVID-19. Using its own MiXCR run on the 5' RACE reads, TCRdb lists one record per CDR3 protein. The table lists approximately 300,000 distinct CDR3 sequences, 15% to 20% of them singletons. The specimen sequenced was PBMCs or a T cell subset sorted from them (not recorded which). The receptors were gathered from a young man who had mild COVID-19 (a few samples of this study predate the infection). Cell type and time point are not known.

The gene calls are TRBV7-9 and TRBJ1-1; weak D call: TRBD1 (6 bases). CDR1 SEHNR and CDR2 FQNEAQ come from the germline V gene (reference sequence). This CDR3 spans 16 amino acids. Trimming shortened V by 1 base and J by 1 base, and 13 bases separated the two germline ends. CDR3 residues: CASSLGWGRRNTEAFF. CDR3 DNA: TGTGCCAGCAGCTTAGGGTGGGGGCGCCGGAACACTGAAGCTTTCTTT.

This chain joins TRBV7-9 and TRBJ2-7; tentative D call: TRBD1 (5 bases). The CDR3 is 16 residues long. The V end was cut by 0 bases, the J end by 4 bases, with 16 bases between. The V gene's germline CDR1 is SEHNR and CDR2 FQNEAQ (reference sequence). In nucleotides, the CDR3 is TGTGCCAGCAGCTTAGCTGGGGTGGGGCGTTTGTACGAGCAGTACTTC. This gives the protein CASSLAGVGRLYEQYF.

CDR3 loop: CASRTPSGGANEQFF. The CDR3 bases are TGTGCCAGCAGAACCCCTAGCGGGGGGGCTAATGAGCAGTTCTTC. The chain links TRBV6-5 to TRBJ2-1, with 12 bases lining up with TRBD2. The length of the CDR3 is 15 residues. From germline, CDR1 is MNHEY and CDR2 SVGAGI. After removal of 6 bases from V and 7 bases from J, the junction contained 7 bases not matched to a gene.

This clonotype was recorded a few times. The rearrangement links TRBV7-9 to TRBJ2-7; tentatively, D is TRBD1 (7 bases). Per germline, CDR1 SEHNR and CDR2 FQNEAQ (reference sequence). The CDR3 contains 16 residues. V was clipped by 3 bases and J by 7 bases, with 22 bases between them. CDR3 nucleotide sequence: TGTGCCAGCAGCTTGACCAGGGGGACTTCTCGGGTGGAGCAGTACTTC. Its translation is CASSLTRGTSRVEQYF.

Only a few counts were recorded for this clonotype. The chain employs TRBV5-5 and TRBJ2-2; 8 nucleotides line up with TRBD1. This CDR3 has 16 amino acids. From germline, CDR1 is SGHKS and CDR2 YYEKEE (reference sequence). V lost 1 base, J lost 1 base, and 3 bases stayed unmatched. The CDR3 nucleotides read TGTGCCAGCAGCTTGCTGGGACAGGTGAACACCGGGGAGCTGTTTTTT. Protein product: CASSLLGQVNTGELFF.

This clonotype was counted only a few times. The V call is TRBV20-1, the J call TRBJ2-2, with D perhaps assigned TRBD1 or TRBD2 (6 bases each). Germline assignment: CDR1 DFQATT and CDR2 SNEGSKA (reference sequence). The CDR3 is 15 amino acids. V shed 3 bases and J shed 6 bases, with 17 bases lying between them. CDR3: CSASEPAGEAGELFF. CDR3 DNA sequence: TGCAGTGCTAGTGAGCCCGCAGGGGAGGCCGGGGAGCTGTTTTTT.